These 27 T cell receptor beta chains were sequenced from one sample in a study of regulatory T cells in long-lasting Graves disease. Time point of the sample: persistent/refractory GD, antithyroid drugs over 5 years with positive TRAb. Extracted PBMC RNA gave rise to the TCR library. Researchers made TCR beta libraries by using iRepertoire HTBI primers and running Arm-PCR on CDR3 regions. TCRdb independently ran MiXCR on the multiplex PCR reads; one entry per CDR3 protein. The table records hundreds of thousands of distinct CDR3 sequences, about 30% of them present only once. The specimen was peripheral blood mononuclear cells (PBMCs), collected when the disease was refractory, from a patient treated with antithyroid drugs. The source of these receptors is a female donor with Graves disease.

This clonotype occurred many times. V usage is TRBV6-1 and J usage is TRBJ1-2, with TRBD1 as a possible D gene (5 bases). Germline values: CDR1 MNHNS, CDR2 SASEGT. The CDR3 is 12 residues long. V dropped 5 bases and J dropped 13 bases, with 17 bases sitting between them. DNA of the CDR3: TGTGCCAGCAGTAACACGGACAAGGGATGCACCTTC. It specifies CASSNTDKGCTF.

CDR3 amino acids: CASSPGTPFYEQYF. The DNA of the CDR3 is TGTGCCAGCAGTCCCGGGACACCTTTCTACGAGCAGTACTTC. The V call is TRBV7-3, the J call TRBJ2-7, with D possibly being TRBD1 (6 bases). Trimming left V 6 bases short and J 3 bases short, with 15 bases between. CDR1 SGHTA and CDR2 FQGTGA come from the germline V gene. CDR3 length equals 14 residues.

Comments on this clonotype: The junction departs from the called germline gene at one end, perhaps through a read error. The V and J genes are TRBV12-3 or TRBV12-4 and TRBJ1-6, with 10 bases fitting TRBD1. The CDR3 spans 17 residues. For the CDR3, the DNA is TGTGCCAGCAGTCCATGGACAGGGGGACTCCATAATTCACCCCTCCGCTTT. Residues: CASSPWTGGLHNSPLRF.

This clonotype was counted between two and nine times. The CDR3 protein is CASSIAARRDYEQYF. The CDR3 nucleotides read TGTGCCAGTAGTATAGCAGCCAGGCGAGACTACGAGCAGTACTTC. The V call is TRBV19, the J call TRBJ2-7, with D hard to call. The germline V gene encodes CDR1 LNHDA and CDR2 SQIVND (reference sequence). Trimming stripped 1 base from V and 3 bases from J, with 13 bases between. CDR3 length: 15 amino acids.

This clonotype was seen a handful of times. V gene TRBV27 combines with J gene TRBJ1-1; the D is unclear. Trimming left V 2 bases short and J 6 bases short, with 13 bases between. The CDR3 is 14 amino acids. Germline CDR1 and CDR2: MNHEY and SMNVEV (reference sequence). The CDR3 DNA reads as TGTGCCAGCAGTTTAGGCCCCTTCGGCCCTGAAGCTTTCTTT. This codes for CASSLGPFGPEAFF.

This chain links TRBV9 with TRBJ2-1; 8 bases map to TRBD2. The CDR3 length is 14 residues. With 2 bases clipped from V and 13 bases from J, the junction kept 11 bases outside the gene matches. Germline V gene sequence: CDR1 SGDLS, CDR2 YYNGEE. The CDR3: CASSVRGSGENQFF. The CDR3, as DNA: TGTGCCAGCAGCGTCAGAGGTAGCGGGGAAAACCAGTTCTTC.

The chain recombines TRBV5-5 with TRBJ1-4, with TRBD1 matching 9 bases. The germline CDR1 and CDR2 sequences are SGHKS and YYEKEE (reference sequence). This CDR3 contains 15 residues. The V and J ends lost 4 bases and 7 bases, in that order; junction bases with no gene match: 8. The CDR3 region has the DNA TGTGCCAGCAGCCCGGGCGGGACAGGGATTGAAAAACTGTTTTTT. This encodes CASSPGGTGIEKLFF.

This sequence joins TRBV20-1 and TRBJ1-5, with 10 bases aligning to TRBD1. J was trimmed by 6 bases and V by 4 bases; bases with no gene match: 3. Per germline, CDR1 DFQATT and CDR2 SNEGSKA (reference sequence). This CDR3 is built from 13 residues. CDR3 residues: CSATRTGGQPQHF. The CDR3 region has the DNA TGCAGTGCTACCCGGACAGGGGGTCAGCCCCAGCATTTT.

This rearrangement joins TRBV5-1 to TRBJ1-1, with D unresolved. There are 15 residues in the CDR3. Deletions cut 4 bases from V and 0 bases from J, with 13 bases between. Germline CDR1 SGHRS, CDR2 YFSETQ. The DNA for the CDR3 is TGCGCCAGCAGCCCATCCAGAGGGATGAACACTGAAGCTTTCTTT. It is translated as CASSPSRGMNTEAFF.

The chain recombines TRBV10-3 with TRBJ2-1, with 7 bases matching TRBD2. The V gene end was trimmed by 7 bases and the J gene end by 12 bases; junction bases not matched to a gene: 15. This CDR3 is built from 14 residues. Germline V gene data show CDR1 as ENHRY and CDR2 as SYGVKD. As DNA, the CDR3 is TGTGCCATCACCGGACTAGTTGGGAATAGTGGGCAGTTCTTC. Protein: CAITGLVGNSGQFF.

This chain links TRBV19 with TRBJ1-4; D not certain. V shed 3 bases and J shed 8 bases, with 13 bases lying between them. This CDR3 region has 14 residues. The germline V gene encodes CDR1 LNHDA and CDR2 SQIVND (reference sequence). The CDR3 reads CASSISQSREKLFF. The CDR3 DNA follows: TGTGCCAGTAGTATTTCACAGAGTCGGGAAAAACTGTTTTTT.

The V gene is TRBV5-1, the J gene TRBJ2-7; 8 bases match TRBD2. The CDR3 runs to 15 residues. Germline CDR1 is SGHRS and CDR2 is YFSETQ. With V trimmed by 3 bases and J by 3 bases, 8 bases remained unmatched. The CDR3, as DNA: TGCGCCAGCAGCTGGAGCAGCGGGAGATACTACGAGCAGTACTTC. Its protein product is CASSWSSGRYYEQYF. Complete variable domain (other parts from reference TRBV5-1 and TRBJ2-7): KAGVTQTPRYLIKTRGQQVTLSCSPISGHRSVSWYQQTPGQGLQFLFEYFSETQRNKGNFPGRFSGRQFSNSRSEMNVSTLELGDSALYLCASSWSSGRYYEQYFGPGTRLTVT.

The chain links TRBV20-1 to TRBJ2-2, with TRBD2 matching 10 bases. In germline, CDR1 is DFQATT, CDR2 SNEGSKA (reference sequence). The CDR3 length is 15 residues. V dropped 5 bases and J dropped 4; count of bases not matched to a gene: 7. CDR3 in DNA: TGCAGTGCTCGGGGGCTAGCGGGGGTCACCGGGGAGCTGTTTTTT. It translates to CSARGLAGVTGELFF.

As to this clonotype: The CDR3 end shows no conserved phenylalanine or tryptophan, and so a read error is likely. This chain connects TRBV7-9 to TRBJ1-6, with TRBD1 matching over 7 bases. Germline values: CDR1 SEHNR, CDR2 FQNEAQ (reference sequence). The CDR3 covers 15 residues. The J segment lost 5 bases and the V segment lost 5 bases, leaving 6 bases of the junction unmatched. CDR3 in amino acids: CASSTDRAHNSPLHL. CDR3 nucleotides: TGTGCCAGCAGCACAGACAGGGCCCATAATTCACCCCTCCACCTT.

The chain combines TRBV5-5 with TRBJ1-4; 7 bases match TRBD1. Germline-derived CDR1 and CDR2 are SGHKS and YYEKEE (reference sequence). CDR3 length equals 14 residues. The V gene end was trimmed by 4 bases and the J gene end by 6 bases; junction bases not matched to a gene: 6. The CDR3 protein is CASSLLGTDEKLFF. The CDR3 nucleotides are TGTGCCAGCAGCCTCCTCGGGACAGATGAAAAACTGTTTTTT.

This chain uses TRBV11-2 with TRBJ2-3, with D maybe TRBD2 (5 bases). This CDR3 has 15 amino acids. The germline V and J ends were trimmed by 4 bases and 4 bases, with 15 bases remaining between them. Germline V gives CDR1 SGHAT, CDR2 FQNNGV. The chain's CDR3 is CASSSGLIGADTQYF. The CDR3 bases are TGTGCCAGCAGCTCCGGACTCATCGGGGCAGATACGCAGTATTTT.

The sample holds a few counts of this clonotype. The chain is built from TRBV3-1 and TRBJ2-2; 11 bases agree with TRBD2. The germline gives CDR1 LGHDT, CDR2 YNNKEL (reference sequence). V was pared by 5 bases and J by 4 bases, with 3 bases of the junction left unmatched. CDR3 length: 15 residues. The DNA for the CDR3 is TGTGCCAGCAGCTACACTAGCGGGAGCACCGGGGAGCTGTTTTTT. It codes for CASSYTSGSTGELFF.

This clonotype was seen at least ten times. The chain carries TRBV27 and TRBJ2-5; D not resolved. This CDR3 is built from 13 residues. The germline V gene encodes CDR1 MNHEY and CDR2 SMNVEV (reference sequence). V was trimmed by 2 bases and J by 2 bases, leaving 6 bases between them. This chain's CDR3 is CASSLTDQETQYF. Here the CDR3 DNA reads TGTGCCAGCAGTTTAACGGATCAAGAGACCCAGTACTTC.

V usage is TRBV6-1 and J usage is TRBJ2-2; D call uncertain. Trimming stripped 6 bases from V and 6 bases from J, with 11 bases between. This CDR3 region has 13 residues. Germline-derived CDR1 and CDR2 are MNHNS and SASEGT. The CDR3 DNA reads TGTGCCAGCAGGGCAGAAACGGCCGGGGAGCTGTTTTTT. Its protein is CASRAETAGELFF.

The chain links TRBV11-2 to TRBJ2-7, with D uncertain. V lost 5 bases, J lost 0 bases, and 17 bases lay in between. This CDR3 has 16 amino acids. Germline CDR1 reads SGHAT; CDR2 reads FQNNGV. Written as DNA, the CDR3 is TGTGCCAGCAGCCCTGAGATGGGATGGAGCTCCTACGAGCAGTACTTC. It encodes CASSPEMGWSSYEQYF.

The V gene is TRBV28, the J gene TRBJ1-2, with D possibly matching TRBD1 (6 bases). CDR1 MDHEN and CDR2 SYDVKM come from the germline V gene. V shed 5 bases and J shed 4 bases, with 17 bases lying between them. The CDR3 covers 15 residues. CDR3 residues: CASSPKYRELYGYTF. The CDR3 DNA reads as TGTGCCAGCAGTCCCAAGTACAGGGAGCTCTATGGCTACACCTTC.

V is TRBV29-1 and J is TRBJ1-5, with 7 bases matching TRBD1. CDR3 length: 14 amino acids. Germline V gene lookup returns CDR1 SQVTM and CDR2 ANQGSEA. Trimming took 6 bases from V and 0 from J; bases not matched to a gene: 5. This CDR3 reads CSVTGQDSNQPQHF. CDR3 in DNA: TGCAGCGTGACCGGACAGGATAGCAATCAGCCCCAGCATTTT.

The CDR3 loop is CASSLRLGTGGRPYEQYF. CDR3 in DNA: TGTGCCAGCAGTTTACGGCTTGGGACAGGGGGTCGACCCTACGAGCAGTACTTC. J is TRBJ2-7 and V is TRBV12-3 or TRBV12-4; the match to TRBD1 covers 11 bases. V lost 2 bases and J lost 2; bases outside the gene matches: 11. This CDR3 is built from 18 residues.

The J gene is TRBJ1-1, the V gene TRBV7-3; D is perhaps TRBD1 (6 bases). Trimming cost V 4 bases and J 5 bases, with 20 bases left between them. This CDR3 comprises 16 residues. Germline V gene data show CDR1 as SGHTA and CDR2 as FQGTGA. CDR3 DNA: TGTGCCAGCAGCTCAGGCGGGGGGGGCGCAGGGACTGAAGCTTTCTTT. Its protein product is CASSSGGGGAGTEAFF.

This clonotype was observed a few times. This chain uses TRBV19 with TRBJ1-5, with 7 bases lining up with TRBD1. This CDR3 has 13 residues. The ends lost 4 bases at V and 6 bases at J; junction bases unmatched: 3. Germline lookup yields CDR1 LNHDA and CDR2 SQIVND (reference sequence). CDR3 nucleotide sequence: TGTGCCAGTAGTAACCAGGGGGGTCAGCCCCAGCATTTT. Protein sequence: CASSNQGGQPQHF.

The chain employs TRBV19 and TRBJ1-1; D perhaps matches TRBD1 (6 bases). Trimming pared 2 bases from V and 1 base from J, leaving 11 bases between. The CDR3 length is 15 residues. In germline, CDR1 is LNHDA, CDR2 SQIVND (reference sequence). The CDR3 is CASSIYRAQNTEAFF. As DNA, the CDR3 is TGTGCCAGTAGTATATACAGGGCTCAGAACACTGAAGCTTTCTTT.

This rearrangement joins TRBV19 to TRBJ2-3, with 9 nucleotides matching TRBD2. CDR3 length: 14 amino acids. Germline values: CDR1 LNHDA, CDR2 SQIVND (reference sequence). The trim removed 8 bases at V and 0 bases at J, leaving 3 bases unmatched. The CDR3 DNA is TGTGCCAGTGCAGCGGGAGGCAGCACAGATACGCAGTATTTT. As protein: CASAAGGSTDTQYF.